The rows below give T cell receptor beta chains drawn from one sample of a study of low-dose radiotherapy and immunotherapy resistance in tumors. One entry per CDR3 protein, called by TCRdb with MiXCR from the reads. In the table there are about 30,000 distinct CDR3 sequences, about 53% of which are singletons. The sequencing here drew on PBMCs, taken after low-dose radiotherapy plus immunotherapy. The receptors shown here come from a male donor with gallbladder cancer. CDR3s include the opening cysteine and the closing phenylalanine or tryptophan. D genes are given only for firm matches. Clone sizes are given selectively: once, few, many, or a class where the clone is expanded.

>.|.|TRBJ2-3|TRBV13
CASSYGTPGGTDTQYF
TGTGCCAGCAGCTACGGGACACCCGGAGGCACAGATACGCAGTATTTT
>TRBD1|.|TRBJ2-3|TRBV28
CASRGGGQGADTQYF
TGTGCCAGCAGGGGGGGAGGACAGGGGGCCGATACGCAGTATTTT
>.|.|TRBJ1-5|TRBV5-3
CASSFSPGLNQPQHF
TGTGCCAGCAGCTTTTCTCCGGGACTCAATCAGCCCCAGCATTTT
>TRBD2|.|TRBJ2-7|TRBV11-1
CASSPPRQRERAEQYF
TGTGCCAGCAGCCCCCCTCGCCAGCGGGAGAGGGCCGAGCAGTACTTC
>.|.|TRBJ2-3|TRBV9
CASTPGTETDTQYF
TGTGCCAGCACCCCTGGGACGGAGACAGATACGCAGTATTTT
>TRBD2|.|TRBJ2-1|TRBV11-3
CASSGSGGLYNEQFF
TGTGCCAGCAGCGGGAGCGGGGGGCTATACAATGAGCAGTTCTTC
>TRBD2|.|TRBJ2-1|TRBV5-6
CASSLVASGPYNEQFF
TGTGCCAGCAGCTTGGTTGCTAGCGGGCCTTACAATGAGCAGTTCTTC
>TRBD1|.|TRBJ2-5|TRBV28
CASSVPGQGQETQYF
TGTGCCAGCAGTGTGCCGGGACAGGGGCAAGAGACCCAGTACTTC
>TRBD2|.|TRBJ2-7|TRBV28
CASSLSAGTSIYEQYF
TGTGCCAGCAGTTTATCTGCCGGGACTAGTATCTACGAGCAGTACTTC
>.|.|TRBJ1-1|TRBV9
CASSGTGGNNTEAFF
TGTGCCAGCAGCGGTACCGGGGGGAATAACACTGAAGCTTTCTTT
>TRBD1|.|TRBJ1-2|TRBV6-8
CASSEHWTGGTGNYGYTF
TGTGCCAGCAGTGAACATTGGACAGGGGGGACAGGAAACTATGGCTACACCTTC
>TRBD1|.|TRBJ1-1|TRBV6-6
CASRPQTGEGAEAFF
TGTGCCAGCAGACCCCAGACAGGGGAGGGGGCTGAAGCTTTCTTT
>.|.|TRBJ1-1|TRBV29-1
CSVALRGDTEAFF
TGCAGCGTTGCTTTGAGGGGCGACACTGAAGCTTTCTTT
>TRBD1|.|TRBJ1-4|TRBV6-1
CASRQGREKLFF
TGTGCCAGCAGACAGGGGAGAGAAAAACTGTTTTTT
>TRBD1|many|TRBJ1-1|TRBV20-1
CSARRGQLNTEAFF
TGCAGTGCGAGGAGGGGACAGCTGAACACTGAAGCTTTCTTT
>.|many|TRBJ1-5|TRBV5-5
CASSLEGGNQPQHF
TGTGCCAGCAGCTTGGAAGGGGGCAATCAGCCCCAGCATTTT
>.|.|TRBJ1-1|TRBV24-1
CATSDLRKNTEAFF
TGTGCCACCAGTGATTTACGGAAGAACACTGAAGCTTTCTTT
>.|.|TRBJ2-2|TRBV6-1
CASSSNLQGSGGELFF
TGTGCCAGCAGTTCTAATCTTCAGGGGTCGGGCGGGGAGCTGTTTTTT
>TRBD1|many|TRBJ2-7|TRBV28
CASNLPRGSSYEQYF
TGTGCCAGCAATCTTCCCAGGGGGAGCTCCTACGAGCAGTACTTC
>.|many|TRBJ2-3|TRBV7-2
CASSLERNLDTQYF
TGTGCCAGCAGCTTAGAACGCAATCTCGATACGCAGTATTTT
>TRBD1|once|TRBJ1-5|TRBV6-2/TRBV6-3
CASSTDRFNQPQHF
TGTGCCAGCAGTACGGACAGGTTTAATCAGCCCCAGCATTTT
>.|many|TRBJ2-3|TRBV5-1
CASREVGTDTQYF
TGCGCCAGCAGGGAGGTCGGCACAGATACGCAGTATTTT
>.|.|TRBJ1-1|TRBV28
CASTPVWDTEAFF
TGTGCCAGCACACCCGTTTGGGACACTGAAGCTTTCTTT
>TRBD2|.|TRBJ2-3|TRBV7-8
CASSRTGGTTGTDTQYF
TGTGCCAGCAGCCGGACCGGGGGGACTACCGGCACAGATACGCAGTATTTT